This T cell receptor beta chain was retrieved from a study of CDR3 diversity in severe acne. The V gene's germline CDR1 is MNHEY and CDR2 SVGAGI. The CDR3 has 12 residues. V gave up 5 bases and J gave up 5 bases, with 9 bases separating them. TCRdb re-called the PCR reads with MiXCR, one entry per CDR3 protein. The sample lists fewer than 100,000 distinct CDR3 sequences, 45% to 60% occurring once. Sequencing was performed on blood. The chain couples TRBV6-5 to TRBJ2-5; possible D gene TRBD2, 5 bases. The TCR comes from a male donor in good health, without acne. The CDR3 DNA reads TGTGCCAGCAGTACGGGATCGGAGACCCAGTACTTC. The encoded protein is CASSTGSETQYF.